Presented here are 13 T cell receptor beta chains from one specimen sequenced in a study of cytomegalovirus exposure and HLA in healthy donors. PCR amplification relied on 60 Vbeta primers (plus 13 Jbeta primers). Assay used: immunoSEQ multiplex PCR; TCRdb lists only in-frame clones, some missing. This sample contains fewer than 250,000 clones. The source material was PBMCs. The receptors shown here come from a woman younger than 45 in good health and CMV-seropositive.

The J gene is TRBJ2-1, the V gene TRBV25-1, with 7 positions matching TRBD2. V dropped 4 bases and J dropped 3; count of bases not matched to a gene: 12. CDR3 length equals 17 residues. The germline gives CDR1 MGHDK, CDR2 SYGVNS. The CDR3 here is CASSGLAGGADYNEQFF. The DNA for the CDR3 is TGTGCCAGCAGTGGATTAGCGGGTGGGGCTGACTACAATGAGCAGTTCTTC.

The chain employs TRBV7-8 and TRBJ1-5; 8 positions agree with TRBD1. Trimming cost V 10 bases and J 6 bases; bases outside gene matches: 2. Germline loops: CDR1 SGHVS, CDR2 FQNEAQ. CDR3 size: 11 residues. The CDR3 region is CAIGQGQPQHF. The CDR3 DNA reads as TGTGCCATAGGACAGGGTCAGCCCCAGCATTTT.

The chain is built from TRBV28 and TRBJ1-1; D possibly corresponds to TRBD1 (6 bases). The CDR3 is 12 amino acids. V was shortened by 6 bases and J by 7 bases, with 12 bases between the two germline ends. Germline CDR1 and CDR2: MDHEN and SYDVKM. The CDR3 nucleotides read TGTGCCAGCAGCTCTGGACAGATTGAAGCTTTCTTT. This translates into CASSSGQIEAFF.

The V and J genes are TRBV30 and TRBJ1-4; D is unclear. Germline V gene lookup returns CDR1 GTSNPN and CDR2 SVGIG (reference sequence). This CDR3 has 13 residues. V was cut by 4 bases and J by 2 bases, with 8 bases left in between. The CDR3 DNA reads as TGTGCCTGGACCAGCGCGACTAATGAAAAACTGTTTTTT. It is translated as CAWTSATNEKLFF. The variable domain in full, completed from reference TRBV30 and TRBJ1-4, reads SQTIHQWPATLVQPVGSPLSLECTVEGTSNPNLYWYRQAAGRGLQLLFYSVGIGQISSEVPQNLSASRPQDRQFILSSKKLLLSDSGFYLCAWTSATNEKLFFGSGTQLSVL.

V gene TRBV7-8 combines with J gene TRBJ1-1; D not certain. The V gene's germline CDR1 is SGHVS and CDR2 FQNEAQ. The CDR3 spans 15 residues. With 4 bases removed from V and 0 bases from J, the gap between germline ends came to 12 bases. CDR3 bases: TGTGCCAGCAGCTATATGGCGGAAATGAACACTGAAGCTTTCTTT. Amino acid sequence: CASSYMAEMNTEAFF.

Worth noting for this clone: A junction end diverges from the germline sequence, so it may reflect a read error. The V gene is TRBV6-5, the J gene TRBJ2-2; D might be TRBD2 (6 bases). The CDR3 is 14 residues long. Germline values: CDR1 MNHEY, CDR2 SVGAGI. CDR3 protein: CASRGGLNTGEPFF. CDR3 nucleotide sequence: TGTGCCAGCAGGGGGGGATTAAACACCGGGGAGCCGTTTTTT.

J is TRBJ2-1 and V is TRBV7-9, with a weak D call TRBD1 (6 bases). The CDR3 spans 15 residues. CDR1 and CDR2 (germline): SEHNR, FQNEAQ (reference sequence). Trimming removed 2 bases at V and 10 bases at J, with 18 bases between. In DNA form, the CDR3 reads TGTGCCAGCAGCTTACATCAGGGGCAAGTCCAGGAGCAGTTCTTC. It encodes CASSLHQGQVQEQFF.

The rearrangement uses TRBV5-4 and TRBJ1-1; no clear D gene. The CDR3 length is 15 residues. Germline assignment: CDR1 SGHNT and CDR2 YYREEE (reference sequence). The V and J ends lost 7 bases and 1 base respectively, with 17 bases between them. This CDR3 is CASGRNPGRNTEAFF. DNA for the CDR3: TGTGCCAGCGGCAGAAATCCGGGAAGGAACACTGAAGCTTTCTTT.

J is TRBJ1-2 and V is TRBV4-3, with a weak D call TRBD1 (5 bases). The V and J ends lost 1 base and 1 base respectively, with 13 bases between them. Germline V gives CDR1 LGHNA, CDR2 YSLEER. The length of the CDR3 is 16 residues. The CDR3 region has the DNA TGCGCCAGCAGCCAAGCCCTTGTGCAGGGTAACTATGGCTACACCTTC. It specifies CASSQALVQGNYGYTF.

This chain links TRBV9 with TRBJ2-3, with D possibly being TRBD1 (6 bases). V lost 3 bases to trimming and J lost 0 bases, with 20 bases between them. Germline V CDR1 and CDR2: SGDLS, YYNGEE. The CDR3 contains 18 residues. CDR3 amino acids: CASSGLYSDRTSTDTQYF. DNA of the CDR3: TGTGCCAGCAGCGGACTCTACTCGGACAGAACTAGCACAGATACGCAGTATTTT.

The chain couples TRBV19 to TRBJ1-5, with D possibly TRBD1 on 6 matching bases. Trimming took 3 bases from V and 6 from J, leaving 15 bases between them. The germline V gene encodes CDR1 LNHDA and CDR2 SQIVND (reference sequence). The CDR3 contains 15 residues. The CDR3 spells CASSILGAGGQPQHF. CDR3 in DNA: TGTGCCAGTAGTATTTTGGGGGCGGGGGGTCAGCCCCAGCATTTT.

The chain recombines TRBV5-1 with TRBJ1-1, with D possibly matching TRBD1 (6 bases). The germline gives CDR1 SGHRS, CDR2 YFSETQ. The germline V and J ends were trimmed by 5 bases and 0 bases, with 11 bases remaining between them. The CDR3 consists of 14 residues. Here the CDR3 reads CASSPSGVNTEAFF. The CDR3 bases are TGCGCCAGCAGTCCCTCAGGGGTGAACACTGAAGCTTTCTTT.

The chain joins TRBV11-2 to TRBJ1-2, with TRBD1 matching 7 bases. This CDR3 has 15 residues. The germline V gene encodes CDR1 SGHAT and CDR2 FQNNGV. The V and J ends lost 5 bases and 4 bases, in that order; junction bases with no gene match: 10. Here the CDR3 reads CASSPSQGTLYGYTF. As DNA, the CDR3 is TGTGCCAGCAGCCCGTCACAGGGGACCCTCTATGGCTACACCTTC.